A single TCR beta chain is shown here with its context. Its target is not known. The method was immunoSEQ multiplex PCR; TCRdb's version includes in-frame clones alone and lacks a portion of them. The table shows roughly 700,000 clones, with approximately 79% occurring only once. This sample was included in a study of shared clonotypes between healthy human individuals. Findings of the study overall: Sampling covered nothing but blood. Tissue TCR repertoires likely differ from those found in blood. It was the few donors that limited the genetic and exposure-history diversity represented.

The V end was cut by 8 bases, the J end by 4 bases, with 18 bases between. CDR3 length: 15 amino acids. Germline loops: CDR1 MDHEN, CDR2 SYDVKM. Donors included only healthy HIV-negative adults lacking recent acute infections or vaccinations. From CD4+ cells came CD45RA+ naive and CD45RA-negative memory subsets. This rearrangement joins TRBV28 to TRBJ1-5; maybe TRBD1 (6 bases). Sequenced input: memory CD4+ T cells sorted from blood. The subset: CD45RA-negative fraction. The sequence derives from a young woman in good health. The CDR3 protein is CASGNADRPNQPQHF. Written as DNA, the CDR3 is TGTGCCAGCGGAAATGCGGACAGACCTAATCAGCCCCAGCATTTT.